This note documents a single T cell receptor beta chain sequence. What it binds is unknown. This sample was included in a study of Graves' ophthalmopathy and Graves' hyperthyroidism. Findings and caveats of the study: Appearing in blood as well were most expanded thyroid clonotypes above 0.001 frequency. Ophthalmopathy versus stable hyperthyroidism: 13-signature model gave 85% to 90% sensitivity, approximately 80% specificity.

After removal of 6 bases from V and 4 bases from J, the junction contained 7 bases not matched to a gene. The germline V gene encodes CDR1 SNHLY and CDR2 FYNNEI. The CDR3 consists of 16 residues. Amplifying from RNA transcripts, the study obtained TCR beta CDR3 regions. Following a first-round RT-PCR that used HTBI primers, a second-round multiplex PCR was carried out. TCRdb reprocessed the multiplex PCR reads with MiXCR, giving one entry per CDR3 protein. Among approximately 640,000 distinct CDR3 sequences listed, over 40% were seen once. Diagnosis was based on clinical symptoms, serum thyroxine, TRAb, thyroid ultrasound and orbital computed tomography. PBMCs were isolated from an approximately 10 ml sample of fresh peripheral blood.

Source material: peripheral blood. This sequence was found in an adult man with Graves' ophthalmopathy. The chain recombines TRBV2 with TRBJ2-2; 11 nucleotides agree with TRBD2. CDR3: CASSPGGLAVTGELFF. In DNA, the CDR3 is TGTGCCAGCAGCCCGGGGGGACTAGCGGTCACCGGGGAGCTGTTTTTT.